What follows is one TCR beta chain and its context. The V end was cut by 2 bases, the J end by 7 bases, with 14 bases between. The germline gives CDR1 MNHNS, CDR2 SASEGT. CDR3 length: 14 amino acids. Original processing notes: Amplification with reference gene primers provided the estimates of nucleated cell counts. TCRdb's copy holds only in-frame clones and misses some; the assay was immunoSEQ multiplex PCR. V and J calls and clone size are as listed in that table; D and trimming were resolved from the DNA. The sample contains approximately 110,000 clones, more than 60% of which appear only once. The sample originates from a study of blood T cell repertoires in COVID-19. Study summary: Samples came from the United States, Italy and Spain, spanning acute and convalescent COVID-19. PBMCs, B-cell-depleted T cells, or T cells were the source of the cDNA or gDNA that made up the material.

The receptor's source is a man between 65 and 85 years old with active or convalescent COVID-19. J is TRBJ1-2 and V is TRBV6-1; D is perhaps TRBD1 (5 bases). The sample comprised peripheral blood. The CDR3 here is CASSEWSRGTGYTF. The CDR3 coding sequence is TGTGCCAGCAGTGAATGGAGTAGGGGTACTGGCTACACCTTC.